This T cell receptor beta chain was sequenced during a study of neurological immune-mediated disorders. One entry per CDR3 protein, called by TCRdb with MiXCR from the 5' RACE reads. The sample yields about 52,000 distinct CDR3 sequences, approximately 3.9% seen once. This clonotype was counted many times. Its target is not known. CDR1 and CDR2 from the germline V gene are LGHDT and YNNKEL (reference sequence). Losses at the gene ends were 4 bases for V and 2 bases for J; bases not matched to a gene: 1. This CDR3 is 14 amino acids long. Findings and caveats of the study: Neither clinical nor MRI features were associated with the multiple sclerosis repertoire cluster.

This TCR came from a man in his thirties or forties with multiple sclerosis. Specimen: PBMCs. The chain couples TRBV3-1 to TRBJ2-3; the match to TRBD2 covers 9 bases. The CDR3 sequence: CASSRLAATDTQYF. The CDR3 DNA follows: TGTGCCAGCAGCCGACTAGCGGCCACAGATACGCAGTATTTT.